This is a list of T cell receptor beta chains from one sample in a study of blood T cell repertoires in COVID-19. Clones were sequenced by immunoSEQ multiplex PCR, and TCRdb holds only the in-frame ones, with some missing. The repertoire holds 150,000 to 200,000 clones, with around 91% as singletons. Material: peripheral blood. The receptors were gathered from a man in his fifties with acute or convalescent COVID-19. CDR3s include the opening cysteine and the closing phenylalanine or tryptophan.

V: TRBV10-2
J: TRBJ2-5
CDR3: CASRPSGGRETQYF

V: TRBV7-9
J: TRBJ2-3
CDR3: CASSQKRGSTDTQYF

V: TRBV5-6
J: TRBJ1-5
CDR3: CASSRFWGQGNNQPQHF

V: TRBV5-4
J: TRBJ2-2
CDR3: CASSGAGTHTGELFF

V: TRBV7-2
J: TRBJ2-2
CDR3: CASSSDRAKTGELFF

V: TRBV24-1
J: TRBJ2-1
CDR3: CATSARGQAYNEQFF

V: TRBV5-4
J: TRBJ2-1
CDR3: CASSFFLAASSYNEQFF

V: TRBV18
J: TRBJ1-5
CDR3: CASSQDRNQPQHF

V: TRBV11-3
J: TRBJ2-1
CDR3: CASSLGPGHEQFF

V: TRBV10-2
J: TRBJ1-5
CDR3: CASSSTGYGNQPQHF

V: TRBV4-2
J: TRBJ2-7
CDR3: CASSHNLARSYEQYF

V: TRBV15
J: TRBJ1-1
CDR3: CATSRDLPTGLTEAFF

V: TRBV10-3
J: TRBJ2-3
CDR3: CAISESGGDTQYF

V: TRBV11-2
J: TRBJ2-5
CDR3: CASRSFRRETQYF

V: TRBV11-2
J: TRBJ2-1
CDR3: CASSPGRGDRVYNEQFF

V: TRBV21-1
J: TRBJ2-1
CDR3: CASSKGSGGEQFF

V: TRBV6-6
J: TRBJ1-1
CDR3: CASLQISNTEAFF

V: TRBV9
J: TRBJ1-2
CDR3: CASSPLSWAENYGYTF

V: TRBV28
J: TRBJ1-5
CDR3: CASSSLTAGGQPQHF

V: TRBV6-2/TRBV6-3
J: TRBJ2-1
CDR3: CASSYSGLTYKDSYNEQFF

V: TRBV19
J: TRBJ1-1
CDR3: CASSPIPVWTEAFF

V: TRBV3-1/TRBV3-2
J: TRBJ2-1
CDR3: CASSPVAGMGNEQFF

V: TRBV19
J: TRBJ1-2
CDR3: CASSMGQLFNYGYTF

V: TRBV7-3
J: TRBJ2-3
CDR3: CASSLGPTSSTQYF

V: TRBV7-9
J: TRBJ1-1
CDR3: CASSLRATANTEAFF

V: TRBV5-1
J: TRBJ1-2
CDR3: CASSLGQGAISGYTF

V: TRBV11-3
J: TRBJ2-1
CDR3: CASSPQTGIHEQFF

V: TRBV4-3
J: TRBJ1-4
CDR3: CASSQATGGGKLFF

V: TRBV5-1
J: TRBJ1-1
CDR3: CASSLRDGRLDEAFF

V: TRBV10-1
J: TRBJ2-2
CDR3: CASSGTGNTGELFF

V: TRBV24-1
J: TRBJ2-1
CDR3: CATSDRTSGSYNEQFF

V: TRBV29-1
J: TRBJ2-3
CDR3: CSIGPRGEGTDTQYF